Each of the 5 T cell receptor beta chains below was sequenced from the same sample in a study of T-cell reconstitution after alpha-beta-depleted transplantation in children. A TCRbeta library incorporating unique molecular identifiers was prepared. TCRdb recomputed calls from the PCR reads with MiXCR, one row per CDR3 protein. The top ten hold just under 30% of the sample, which has about 400,000 distinct CDR3 sequences, 15% to 20% seen once. The material was PBMCs, mostly from graft donor cells, obtained 360 days after TCRalphabeta/CD19-depleted stem cell transplant. The origin of the receptors is a boy in the first two years of life who had a stem cell transplant for Wiskott-Aldrich syndrome, so the T cells may come from the graft donor.

In this sample, this clonotype turned up a few times. The V call is TRBV12-3 or TRBV12-4, the J call TRBJ2-1; the D is unclear. The CDR3 extends over 14 amino acids. Trimming stripped 4 bases from V and 4 bases from J, with 11 bases between. The CDR3 DNA follows: TGTGCCAGCAGTTCTAGTCTCCTTTACAATGAGCAGTTCTTC. This sequence encodes CASSSSLLYNEQFF.

The chain carries TRBV5-1 and TRBJ2-3; no reliable D call. CDR3 length: 12 residues. Trimming left V 4 bases short and J 2 bases short, with 5 bases between. Per the germline V gene, CDR1 is SGHRS and CDR2 is YFSETQ. The CDR3 loop is CASSRPTDTQYF. The CDR3 DNA follows: TGCGCCAGCAGCAGACCCACAGATACGCAGTATTTT. Together with reference TRBV5-1 and TRBJ2-3, the CDR3 gives the full variable domain: KAGVTQTPRYLIKTRGQQVTLSCSPISGHRSVSWYQQTPGQGLQFLFEYFSETQRNKGNFPGRFSGRQFSNSRSEMNVSTLELGDSALYLCASSRPTDTQYFGPGTRLTVL.

A few counts support this clonotype. The rearrangement uses TRBV6-1 and TRBJ2-6; 11 bases are a match to TRBD1. Trimming took 5 bases from V and 3 from J; bases not matched to a gene: 3. Germline loops: CDR1 MNHNS, CDR2 SASEGT. The length of the CDR3 is 16 residues. The CDR3 spells CASSRTGGYGANVLTF. CDR3 bases: TGTGCCAGCAGTCGGACAGGGGGCTATGGGGCCAACGTCCTGACTTTC.

This chain connects TRBV10-3 to TRBJ2-5; D perhaps matches TRBD1 (6 bases). From germline, CDR1 is ENHRY and CDR2 SYGVKD. V dropped 5 bases and J dropped 4 bases, with 11 bases sitting between them. The CDR3 totals 13 residues. The CDR3 nucleotides are TGTGCCATCAGTTACAGGGAGAGAGAGACCCAGTACTTC. Its protein product is CAISYRERETQYF.

This clonotype was counted between two and nine times. The V gene is TRBV20-1, the J gene TRBJ2-3; D remains ambiguous. From germline, CDR1 is DFQATT and CDR2 SNEGSKA (reference sequence). V dropped 1 base and J dropped 5 bases, with 7 bases sitting between them. This CDR3 is 12 amino acids long. The CDR3 sequence is CSARVVVDTQYF. The CDR3 DNA reads TGCAGTGCTAGAGTTGTGGTAGATACGCAGTATTTT.